This T cell receptor (beta chain) was documented in a study of cytomegalovirus exposure and HLA in healthy donors. Study-wide results and caveats: A later analysis linked a missense variant in DCLRE1C to the trimming of TCR beta V and J genes. A later analysis appeared to link common viral pathogens to several of the most significant clusters.

Concerning this clone itself: Its specificity is unknown.

Healthy bone marrow donors formed the donor group. Donors counted as nominally healthy when sampled, yet unrecorded immune exposures were likely. The PCR used 60 Vbeta and 13 Jbeta primers. Repertoires were generated with immunoSEQ multiplex PCR, while TCRdb's copy carries only in-frame clones and drops some. The sample consists of around 130,000 clones, about 63% of them appearing once. J lost 5 bases, V lost 4 bases, and 5 bases had no gene match. Germline lookup yields CDR1 SGHNT and CDR2 YENEEA. CDR3 length: 14 residues. The rearrangement links TRBV11-3 to TRBJ2-5, with 9 bases identical to TRBD1. The origin of this receptor is a man aged 25-45 years in good health and CMV-seropositive. The material sequenced was PBMCs. The chain's CDR3 is CASSSTGGEETQYF. CDR3 nucleotides: TGTGCCAGCAGCTCGACAGGGGGTGAGGAGACCCAGTACTTC.